This T cell receptor (beta chain) appears in the sequencing data of a study of blood T cell repertoires in COVID-19. Study information: T cells, B-cell-depleted T cells, or PBMCs provided the cDNA or gDNA that served as material.

V shed 3 bases and J 6 bases; nucleotides not matched to a gene: 5. This CDR3 is built from 14 residues. Germline lookup yields CDR1 SGHRS and CDR2 YFSETQ. This clone is a singleton in its sample. The Seattle patients joined while their infection was active and were tracked longitudinally afterward. In the authors' workflow: The assay estimated nucleated cells by amplifying reference gene primers. TCRdb's copy holds only in-frame clones and misses some; the assay was immunoSEQ multiplex PCR. V and J calls and clone size follow that table, whereas D and trimming were derived from the DNA. The repertoire consists of roughly 250,000 clones, with approximately 85% occurring once and the leading ten covering roughly 0.94%.

This TCR was sampled from a human donor with COVID-19, enrolled during active disease. The donor label of this sample is uncertain. Sequencing was carried out using peripheral blood. The chain is built from TRBV5-1 and TRBJ2-3; 9 positions match TRBD1. CDR3 loop: CASSSRTGVDTQYF. The CDR3 nucleotides are TGCGCCAGCAGCTCCCGGACAGGGGTTGATACGCAGTATTTT.